These 24 T cell receptor beta chains were all obtained from the same sample, sequenced in a study of shared clonotypes between healthy human individuals. Generated by immunoSEQ multiplex PCR, the TCRdb table keeps only in-frame clones and is missing some. This table has 950,000 to 1,100,000 clones, about 75% appearing once. The sample consisted of memory CD4+ T cells sorted from blood. The subset here: CD45RA-negative fraction. All receptors derive from a man younger than 35 in good health.

The chain is built from TRBV6-6 and TRBJ1-1; 7 bases align to TRBD1. The CDR3 is 14 amino acids. Germline loops: CDR1 MNHNY, CDR2 SVGAGI (reference sequence). The V and J ends lost 7 bases and 10 bases, in that order; junction bases with no gene match: 15. This CDR3 is CASTTDRKTEAAFF. CDR3 in DNA: TGTGCCAGCACTACGGACAGGAAGACCGAGGCAGCTTTCTTT.

V is TRBV6-1 and J is TRBJ2-7, with a possible D match to TRBD1 (5 bases). Deletions cut 2 bases from V and 7 bases from J, with 15 bases between. Germline CDR1 and CDR2: MNHNS and SASEGT. The CDR3 runs 14 residues. The CDR3 sequence is CASSEMIREGEQYF. The CDR3 DNA sequence: TGTGCCAGCAGTGAAATGATCAGGGAAGGGGAGCAGTACTTC.

V gene TRBV5-4 combines with J gene TRBJ2-7, with TRBD2 matching over 14 bases. The CDR3 loop spans 16 amino acids. Germline CDR1 reads SGHNT; CDR2 reads YYREEE (reference sequence). With V trimmed by 4 bases and J by 3 bases, 6 bases remained unmatched. CDR3 nucleotides: TGTGCCAGCAGCCCAGGGACTAGCGGGAGTGTCTACGAGCAGTACTTC. It encodes CASSPGTSGSVYEQYF.

J is TRBJ1-1 and V is TRBV11-2, with TRBD1 as a possible D gene (5 bases). The germline CDR1 and CDR2 sequences are SGHAT and FQNNGV. V was clipped by 5 bases and J by 4 bases, with 14 bases between them. The CDR3 is made up of 14 amino acids. The CDR3 protein is CASSLVEQGTEAFF. The CDR3 DNA is TGTGCCAGCAGCCTTGTCGAGCAGGGCACTGAAGCTTTCTTT.

The J gene is TRBJ2-7, the V gene TRBV5-1, with TRBD2 identical over 10 bases. CDR1 and CDR2 (germline): SGHRS, YFSETQ. The V segment lost 0 bases and the J segment 1 base; nucleotides outside the gene matches: 7. The CDR3 length is 17 residues. The CDR3 protein is CASSLGSVSGGSYEQYF. The CDR3, as DNA: TGCGCCAGCAGCTTGGGGTCAGTTAGCGGGGGGTCCTACGAGCAGTACTTC.

This clone appeared once. The chain has TRBV7-9 and TRBJ2-7; no reliable D call. The CDR3 has 13 amino acids. Germline CDR1 reads SEHNR; CDR2 reads FQNEAQ (reference sequence). Trimming removed 1 base from V and 6 bases from J, with 10 bases in between. CDR3: CASSLGTASEQYF. CDR3 DNA sequence: TGTGCCAGCAGCTTAGGCACCGCCTCCGAGCAGTACTTC. Complete variable domain (other parts from reference TRBV7-9 and TRBJ2-7): DTGVSQNPRHKITKRGQNVTFRCDPISEHNRLYWYRQTLGQGPEFLTYFQNEAQLEKSRLLSDRFSAERPKGSFSTLEIQRTEQGDSAMYLCASSLGTASEQYFGPGTRLTVT.

V gene TRBV5-1 combines with J gene TRBJ2-5; 7 bases are shared with TRBD1. The CDR3 totals 16 residues. Trimming took 4 bases from V and 2 from J; bases not matched to a gene: 11. From germline, CDR1 is SGHRS and CDR2 YFSETQ. The CDR3 here is CASSPSLTGAQETQYF. The CDR3 region has the DNA TGCGCCAGCAGCCCAAGCTTAACAGGGGCACAAGAGACCCAGTACTTC. The entire variable domain, with the rest obtained from reference TRBV5-1 and TRBJ2-5, is as follows: KAGVTQTPRYLIKTRGQQVTLSCSPISGHRSVSWYQQTPGQGLQFLFEYFSETQRNKGNFPGRFSGRQFSNSRSEMNVSTLELGDSALYLCASSPSLTGAQETQYFGPGTRLLVL.

The chain uses TRBV6-6 and TRBJ2-7; D gene ambiguous. Germline CDR1 reads MNHNY; CDR2 reads SVGAGI (reference sequence). The CDR3 sequence is 13 residues long. Trimming cost V 4 bases and J 6 bases, with 13 bases left between them. CDR3 sequence (DNA): TGTGCCAGCAGTTGGTACGTTCCCTGCGAGCAGTACTTC. Amino acids: CASSWYVPCEQYF.

The genes are TRBV11-2 and TRBJ1-2; 7 bases match TRBD1. CDR1 is SGHAT and CDR2 is FQNNGV in the germline V gene. V lost 2 bases and J lost 6; bases outside the gene matches: 9. The CDR3 extends over 15 amino acids. The CDR3 loop is CASSLQYRQGHGYTF. The CDR3 DNA follows: TGTGCCAGCAGCTTACAATATCGACAGGGTCATGGCTACACCTTC.

The chain recombines TRBV28 with TRBJ2-4, with D perhaps TRBD2 (7 bases). Between the trimmed V and J ends, which lost 6 bases and 6 bases, there was a span of 15 bases. Germline CDR1 is MDHEN and CDR2 is SYDVKM. The CDR3 is made up of 14 amino acids. The CDR3 is CASSTPGGLNIQYF. The CDR3 DNA reads as TGTGCCAGCAGCACCCCCGGGGGGCTAAACATTCAGTACTTC. The whole variable domain, filled in from reference TRBV28 and TRBJ2-4, reads DVKVTQSSRYLVKRTGEKVFLECVQDMDHENMFWYRQDPGLGLRLIYFSYDVKMKEKGDIPEGYSVSREKKERFSLILESASTNQTSMYLCASSTPGGLNIQYFGAGTRLSVL.

J is TRBJ2-7 and V is TRBV7-2; TRBD1 is a possible D gene (6 bases). The ends were cut back, 1 base at V and 6 bases at J, with 7 bases in the middle. CDR1 and CDR2 from the germline V gene are SGHTA and FQGNSA. This CDR3 is built from 12 residues. CDR3 DNA sequence: TGTGCCAGCAGCTTAGGGACAGTCGAGCAGTACTTC. Translating it yields CASSLGTVEQYF.

The rearrangement joins TRBV6-1 to TRBJ1-1; D possibly corresponds to TRBD1 (6 bases). The ends were cut back, 6 bases at V and 0 bases at J, with 11 bases in the middle. The germline V gene encodes CDR1 MNHNS and CDR2 SASEGT. CDR3 size: 14 residues. The CDR3 DNA follows: TGTGCCAGCAGACCAGGGGTCCTGAACACTGAAGCTTTCTTT. This encodes CASRPGVLNTEAFF.

This chain uses TRBV28 with TRBJ1-3; unclear D gene. The ends were cut back, 6 bases at V and 3 bases at J, with 15 bases in the middle. The CDR3 totals 15 residues. The germline V gene encodes CDR1 MDHEN and CDR2 SYDVKM. CDR3 coding DNA: TGTGCCAGCAGCCGCCTTGTATATGGTGGAAACACCATATATTTT. Translation: CASSRLVYGGNTIYF.

This clone showed up just a few times. The genes are TRBV29-1 and TRBJ1-2; D ambiguous. V lost 2 bases, J lost 6 bases, and 10 bases lay in between. Germline V gene data show CDR1 as SQVTM and CDR2 as ANQGSEA. This CDR3 comprises 12 residues. CDR3 amino acids: CSVEIGIDGYTF. Written as DNA, the CDR3 is TGCAGCGTTGAAATAGGGATCGATGGCTACACCTTC.

The V and J genes are TRBV6-1 and TRBJ2-5; D call uncertain. V was shortened by 6 bases and J by 5 bases, with 10 bases between the two germline ends. Germline CDR1 and CDR2: MNHNS and SASEGT. The CDR3 is 12 residues long. The CDR3: CASSRARETQYF. CDR3 coding DNA: TGTGCCAGCAGCCGGGCCAGGGAGACCCAGTACTTC.

This sequence joins TRBV30 and TRBJ1-2, with TRBD1 matching 7 bases. The J segment lost 2 bases and the V segment lost 3 bases, leaving 6 bases of the junction unmatched. The CDR3 extends over 14 amino acids. CDR1 and CDR2 from the germline V gene are GTSNPN and SVGIG (reference sequence). For the CDR3, the DNA is TGTGCCTGGAGCCGCACGACAGGGAACTATGGCTACACCTTC. This encodes CAWSRTTGNYGYTF.

This sequence joins TRBV25-1 and TRBJ2-1; D not certain. Trimming left V 3 bases short and J 8 bases short, with 11 bases between. This CDR3 has 13 residues. Germline V gives CDR1 MGHDK, CDR2 SYGVNS. This chain's CDR3 is CASSDMVVDEQFF. The CDR3, as DNA: TGTGCCAGCAGTGATATGGTGGTTGATGAGCAGTTCTTC.

This clone was seen only a few times. The chain is built from TRBV4-3 and TRBJ2-2, with a possible D match to TRBD1 (5 bases). With 1 base removed from V and 4 bases from J, the gap between germline ends came to 10 bases. Germline V gene sequence: CDR1 LGHNA, CDR2 YSLEER. This CDR3 is built from 15 residues. The CDR3 is CASSQVWTTTGELFF. In DNA form, the CDR3 reads TGCGCCAGCAGCCAAGTTTGGACAACCACCGGGGAGCTGTTTTTT.

J is TRBJ1-1 and V is TRBV2, with D perhaps matching TRBD1 (6 bases). This CDR3 contains 15 residues. Trimming left V 3 bases short and J 12 bases short, with 23 bases between. Per the germline V gene, CDR1 is SNHLY and CDR2 is FYNNEI. DNA for the CDR3: TGTGCCAGCAGTGACAACGGGGGGGGCCCAGAACAAACTTTCTTT. This encodes CASSDNGGGPEQTFF.

The chain combines TRBV18 with TRBJ2-7; TRBD1 is a possible D gene (6 bases). The germline V gene has CDR1 KGHSH and CDR2 LQKENI. The CDR3 spans 16 residues. Deletions cut 3 bases from V and 3 bases from J, with 18 bases between. CDR3 DNA sequence: TGTGCCAGCTCACCGAGAGGTTTCGAAGGGGGCTACGAGCAGTACTTC. Translated: CASSPRGFEGGYEQYF.

The rearrangement joins TRBV9 to TRBJ2-3, with TRBD2 matching over 13 bases. V trimming: 4 bases; J trimming: 5 bases; junction bases outside the gene matches: 7. Looked up from germline, CDR1 is SGDLS and CDR2 is YYNGEE. The CDR3 contains 16 residues. The CDR3 DNA reads as TGTGCCAGCAGCACCCGACTAGCGGGAGGTATAGATACGCAGTATTTT. As protein: CASSTRLAGGIDTQYF. Full variable domain (missing parts from reference TRBV9 and TRBJ2-3): DSGVTQTPKHLITATGQRVTLRCSPRSGDLSVYWYQQSLDQGLQFLIQYYNGEERAKGNILERFSAQQFPDLHSELNLSSLELGDSALYFCASSTRLAGGIDTQYFGPGTRLTVL.

The gene calls are TRBV2 and TRBJ2-3; D unclear. The V gene's germline CDR1 is SNHLY and CDR2 FYNNEI. The CDR3 extends over 13 amino acids. The V and J ends lost 3 bases and 2 bases respectively, with 6 bases between them. DNA for the CDR3: TGTGCCAGCAGTGAGGGAAACACAGATACGCAGTATTTT. It specifies CASSEGNTDTQYF. Complete variable domain (other parts from reference TRBV2 and TRBJ2-3): EPEVTQTPSHQVTQMGQEVILRCVPISNHLYFYWYRQILGQKVEFLVSFYNNEISEKSEIFDDQFSVERPDGSNFTLKIRSTKLEDSAMYFCASSEGNTDTQYFGPGTRLTVL.

CDR3 region: CASSRRQGPETQYF. In DNA form, the CDR3 reads TGTGCCAGCTCACGACGGCAGGGACCAGAGACCCAGTACTTC. The V gene is TRBV18, the J gene TRBJ2-5, with D perhaps being TRBD1 or TRBD2 (5 bases each). V was trimmed by 4 bases and J by 4 bases, leaving 13 bases between them. This CDR3 is 14 amino acids long. Germline V gene data show CDR1 as KGHSH and CDR2 as LQKENI.

This chain joins TRBV5-1 and TRBJ2-1; 8 bases line up with TRBD2. CDR1 and CDR2 (germline): SGHRS, YFSETQ. This CDR3 contains 15 residues. V dropped 0 bases and J dropped 10; count of bases not matched to a gene: 9. In DNA form, the CDR3 reads TGCGCCAGCAGCTTGGATTCAGCGGGAGTCGGGGAGCAGTTCTTC. Its translation: CASSLDSAGVGEQFF. Filled out from reference TRBV5-1 and TRBJ2-1, the complete variable domain reads KAGVTQTPRYLIKTRGQQVTLSCSPISGHRSVSWYQQTPGQGLQFLFEYFSETQRNKGNFPGRFSGRQFSNSRSEMNVSTLELGDSALYLCASSLDSAGVGEQFFGPGTRLTVL.